This T cell receptor beta chain was observed in a study of T cells in Graves' hyperthyroidism and ophthalmopathy (dated by TCRdb to the late 2010s). With regard to the full study: A discovery cohort of about a hundred patients, 43 with Graves' ophthalmopathy and 57 with stable Graves' hyperthyroidism, was used to find distinguishing TCR V-J signatures. The 75 to 100 discovery patients were divided at random into training and test sets in a 7:3 ratio. Once sampling was done, hyperthyroidism patients were given methimazole at a starting dose of 30 mg daily, whereas ophthalmopathy patients were given high-dose intravenous methylprednisolone. The paper describes TCR Vbeta CDR3 sequencing of 135 peripheral blood samples, made up of 43 ophthalmopathy patients, 70 to 75 hyperthyroidism patients and 17 progressor patients. In addition, the study compared T-cell repertoires in thyroid tissue and in blood from five or six Graves' hyperthyroidism patients. Whether ophthalmopathy could be predicted prospectively was tested in an independent validation cohort made up of under 20 hyperthyroidism patients plus 17 patients who later progressed to ophthalmopathy.

As to this clonotype: It lacks a known antigen. Base quality data are lacking; no much larger clone is found one base away.

The TCR beta CDR3 regions were amplified from the RNA transcripts. A first-round RT-PCR of the TCR CDR3 used the HTBI primer set with the Qiagen OneStep RT-PCR kit. The libraries were constructed in a second round of multiplex PCR and then size-selected and purified. Libraries were sequenced paired-end with 100 bp reads on an Illumina HiSeq2000. The authors' analysis ran thus. Raw data were processed with SOAPnuke, discarding reads with adapters, uncalled bases, mean Phred below 15, or no exact constant-primer or identifier match. High-quality paired reads were merged with COPE v1.2.5, and unique nucleotide sequences were defined as clonotypes. MiTCR v1.1 was used to align clonotypes to the IMGT TRBV, TRBD and TRBJ reference segments. The analysis was restricted to V-J combinations with a frequency above 0.0001, which together covered 99.2% of the repertoires. The TCS score was defined as the ratio of F50 (clonal expansion) to E x V (chaos), calculated using BLOSUM62-based TCRdist between CDR3 peptides within each V-J. Welch's t-statistics and random forest reduced several hundred V-J features to some 14, which were used in a naive Bayes classifier (R e1071). The Morisita-Horn index was used to measure how similar the thyroid and blood repertoires were. The public reads were run again by TCRdb, first through fastp at Q25 and then through MiXCR, and only productive beta chains were kept. Entries that share a CDR3 protein sequence are merged under the most common genes and DNA. The V and J calls and clone size come from TCRdb's table, not from the authors' own analysis. This sample is represented by roughly 500,000 distinct CDR3 sequences; 35% to 50% of them were singletons. The ten largest clones capture roughly 45% of the sample.

Patients with uncontrolled infections, other autoimmune diseases, pregnancy or lactation were excluded. Clinical symptoms, serum thyroxine and TRAb, thyroid ultrasound, and orbital computed tomography formed the basis for the diagnoses. Total RNA was extracted using Trizol reagent, and RNA quality was assessed on an Agilent 2100 Bioanalyzer. Study-wide conclusions, independent of this receptor: Ophthalmopathy was separated from stable hyperthyroidism by a 13 V-J signature model, with approximately 90% sensitivity and approximately 81% specificity obtained in cross-validation and 80%/75% obtained in testing. In validation, progression to ophthalmopathy was predicted by the model with 65% to 71% sensitivity and 72% to 85% specificity, a median of around 5.9 months before onset. Most expanded thyroid clonotypes (frequency above 0.001) were also detected in blood, suggesting blood repertoires may reflect thyroid immune responses. No statistical method was used to set the sample size in advance, and investigators knew the group allocation.

A distance of 9 bases separates the germline ends of V and J, which lose 2 bases and 1 base respectively. The CDR3 contains 15 residues, cysteine and phenylalanine counted. Only the CDR3 DNA is retained, 45 bases long and in frame from the first base. The germline V gene provides CDR1 SGHRS and CDR2 YFSETQ. Rearrangement joined TRBV5-1 to TRBJ2-2; the D gene assignment is ambiguous. This TCR came from an adult woman with Graves' disease, either hyperthyroidism or ophthalmopathy (not recorded which). The sample taken for sequencing was peripheral blood or thyroid tissue (not recorded which). The nucleotides read TGCGCCAGCAGCTTAGTCAGTCTGAACACCGGGGAGCTGTTTTTT. Its amino acids are CASSLVSLNTGELFF.